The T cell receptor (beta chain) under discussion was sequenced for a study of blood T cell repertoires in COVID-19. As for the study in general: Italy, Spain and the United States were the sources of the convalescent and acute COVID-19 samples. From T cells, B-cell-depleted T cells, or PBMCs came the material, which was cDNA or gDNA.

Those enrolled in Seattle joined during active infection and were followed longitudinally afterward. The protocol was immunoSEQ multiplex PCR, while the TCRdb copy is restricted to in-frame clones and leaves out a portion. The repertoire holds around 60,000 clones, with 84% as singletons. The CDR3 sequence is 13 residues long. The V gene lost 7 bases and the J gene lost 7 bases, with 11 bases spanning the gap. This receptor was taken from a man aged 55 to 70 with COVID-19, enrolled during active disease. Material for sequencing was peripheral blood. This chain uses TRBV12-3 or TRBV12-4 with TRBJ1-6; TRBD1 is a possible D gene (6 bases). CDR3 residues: CASTWDINSPLHF. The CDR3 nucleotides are TGTGCCAGCACCTGGGACATCAATTCACCCCTCCACTTT.